This T cell receptor (beta chain) was retrieved from a study of cytomegalovirus exposure and HLA in healthy donors. Study-wide points: Immune exposure information comprised only CMV serostatus. Researchers reported from a later analysis that most CMV-associated TCR beta chains appeared HLA-restricted. Sequencing artifact likely explains a cluster of highly shared sequence variants.

Both 60 Vbeta primers and 13 Jbeta primers went into the PCR. The repertoire was sequenced with immunoSEQ multiplex PCR; TCRdb's copy has only in-frame clones and lacks some. The table includes 150,000 to 200,000 clones, around 77% detected once. Regarding this clone: Its cognate antigen is unknown.

This CDR3 contains 15 residues. CDR1 and CDR2 (germline): LNHDA, SQIVND (reference sequence). Trimming removed 4 bases at V and 0 bases at J, with 12 bases between. The chain employs TRBV19 and TRBJ1-1; a weak D match, TRBD1 (5 bases). The sequencing sample was made of PBMCs. This sequence was found in a young man in good health and CMV-seronegative. As DNA, the CDR3 is TGTGCCAGTAGTAACTCCAGGGTGATGAACACTGAAGCTTTCTTT. Amino acids: CASSNSRVMNTEAFF.